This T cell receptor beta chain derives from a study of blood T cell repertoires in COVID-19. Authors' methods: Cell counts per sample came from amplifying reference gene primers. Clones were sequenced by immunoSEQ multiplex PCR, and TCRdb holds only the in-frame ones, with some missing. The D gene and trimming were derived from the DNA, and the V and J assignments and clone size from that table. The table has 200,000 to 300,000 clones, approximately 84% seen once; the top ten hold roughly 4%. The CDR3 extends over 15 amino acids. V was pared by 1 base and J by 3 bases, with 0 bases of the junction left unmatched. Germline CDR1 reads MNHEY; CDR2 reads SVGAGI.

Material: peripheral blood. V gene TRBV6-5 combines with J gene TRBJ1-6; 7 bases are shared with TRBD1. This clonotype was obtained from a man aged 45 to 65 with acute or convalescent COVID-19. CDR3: CASSYWDSYNSPLHF. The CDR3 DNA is TGTGCCAGCAGTTACTGGGACAGCTATAATTCACCCCTCCACTTT.